These 16 T cell receptor beta chains share one sample of origin, sequenced in a study of cytomegalovirus exposure and HLA in healthy donors. This PCR relied on a set of 60 Vbeta primers and 13 Jbeta primers. Assay: immunoSEQ multiplex PCR; the TCRdb copy retains only in-frame clones and omits some. The sample lists about 160,000 clones, roughly four fifths occurring once. Material for sequencing was PBMCs. The receptors were sampled from a man aged 35-49 years in good health and CMV-seronegative.

J is TRBJ1-3 and V is TRBV15, with D unresolved. The CDR3 loop spans 14 amino acids. The ends were cut back, 4 bases at V and 3 bases at J, with 10 bases in the middle. Germline lookup yields CDR1 LNHNV and CDR2 YYDKDF (reference sequence). The CDR3 is CATSTLQVGNTIYF. The DNA for the CDR3 is TGTGCCACCAGCACTCTCCAGGTTGGAAACACCATATATTTT.

This chain joins TRBV5-1 and TRBJ2-5; D gene ambiguous. Trimming removed 0 bases from V and 2 bases from J, with 8 bases in between. This CDR3 is 14 amino acids long. CDR1 is SGHRS, CDR2 YFSETQ, per germline. CDR3 coding DNA: TGCGCCAGCAGCTTGGATGCCCGGCAAGAGACCCAGTACTTC. Translating it yields CASSLDARQETQYF.

This chain connects TRBV7-2 to TRBJ2-5; D is possibly TRBD2 (6 bases). Germline V gene sequence: CDR1 SGHTA, CDR2 FQGNSA. This CDR3 is 13 amino acids long. V lost 6 bases and J lost 5, with 13 bases in between. The CDR3 loop is CASSSGREETQYF. CDR3 bases: TGTGCCAGCAGTTCGGGTCGGGAGGAGACCCAGTACTTC. Looking up the rest from reference TRBV7-2 and TRBJ2-5 gives the full variable domain: GAGVSQSPSNKVTEKGKDVELRCDPISGHTALYWYRQSLGQGLEFLIYFQGNSAPDKSGLPSDRFSAERTGGSVSTLTIQRTQQEDSAVYLCASSSGREETQYFGPGTRLLVL.

This chain uses TRBV5-1 with TRBJ2-5, with 11 positions matching TRBD2. V dropped 0 bases and J dropped 5; count of bases not matched to a gene: 6. This CDR3 region has 16 residues. CDR1 is SGHRS and CDR2 is YFSETQ in the germline V gene. CDR3 region: CASSLGSSGRYETQYF. CDR3 DNA sequence: TGCGCCAGCAGCTTGGGTTCTAGCGGGAGGTATGAGACCCAGTACTTC.

In its sample, this clone was seen once. The V call is TRBV5-6, the J call TRBJ2-1, with a weak D call TRBD1 (5 bases). The V gene lost 7 bases and the J gene lost 8 bases, with 19 bases spanning the gap. Germline values: CDR1 SGHDT, CDR2 YYEEEE. CDR3 size: 14 residues. DNA for the CDR3: TGTGCCAGCCAAAAGGGGCTTCCGAGCGATGAGCAGTTCTTC. Its protein product is CASQKGLPSDEQFF.

The chain employs TRBV28 and TRBJ1-2; D gene uncertain. V was pared by 3 bases and J by 4 bases, with 6 bases between. The CDR3 is 12 residues long. The germline V gene encodes CDR1 MDHEN and CDR2 SYDVKM. The CDR3 loop is CASSFSAYGYTF. The CDR3 region has the DNA TGTGCCAGCAGTTTCAGCGCCTATGGCTACACCTTC.

The V call is TRBV18, the J call TRBJ2-2; 15 bases are shared with TRBD2. Germline V gene lookup returns CDR1 KGHSH and CDR2 LQKENI. With 4 bases clipped from V and 5 bases from J, the junction kept 2 bases outside the gene matches. The CDR3 has 16 residues. CDR3 protein: CASSQGLAGGTGELFF. CDR3 nucleotide sequence: TGTGCCAGCTCACAGGGACTAGCGGGAGGAACCGGGGAGCTGTTTTTT.

The chain links TRBV2 to TRBJ1-5; D might be TRBD1 (6 bases). V was pared by 9 bases and J by 4 bases, with 16 bases between. The CDR3 length is 14 residues. Germline CDR1 SNHLY, CDR2 FYNNEI. CDR3 sequence reads: CASSPGTLNQPQHF. CDR3 coding DNA: TGTGCCAGTTCTCCCGGGACACTAAATCAGCCCCAGCATTTT.

The rearrangement uses TRBV19 and TRBJ2-1, with 16 bases identical to TRBD2. CDR1 is LNHDA, CDR2 SQIVND, per germline (reference sequence). With V trimmed by 9 bases and J by 10 bases, 6 bases remained unmatched. CDR3 length: 14 amino acids. CDR3 sequence: CASGTSGRAQEQFF. The CDR3 DNA sequence: TGTGCCAGCGGGACTAGCGGGAGGGCCCAGGAGCAGTTCTTC.

The J gene is TRBJ2-5, the V gene TRBV25-1, with 8 bases aligning to TRBD1. CDR3 length equals 17 residues. From germline, CDR1 is MGHDK and CDR2 SYGVNS. After removal of 1 base from V and 5 bases from J, the junction contained 12 bases not matched to a gene. This chain's CDR3 is CASSESHQQGAWETQYF. CDR3 in DNA: TGTGCCAGCAGTGAATCCCATCAGCAGGGGGCTTGGGAGACCCAGTACTTC. Based on the CDR3 plus reference TRBV25-1 and TRBJ2-5, the full variable domain is EADIYQTPRYLVIGTGKKITLECSQTMGHDKMYWYQQDPGMELHLIHYSYGVNSTEKGDLSSESTVSRIRTEHFPLTLESARPSHTSQYLCASSESHQQGAWETQYFGPGTRLLVL.

A single count supports this clone. The V call is TRBV27, the J call TRBJ2-1; the D is unclear. In germline, CDR1 is MNHEY, CDR2 SMNVEV (reference sequence). V lost 6 bases and J lost 8, with 29 bases in between. The CDR3 contains 18 residues. The CDR3 loop is CASSPLLEALDGLDEQFF. The CDR3 nucleotides are TGTGCCAGCAGCCCACTCCTCGAGGCGTTGGATGGATTGGATGAGCAGTTCTTC.

This clone was recorded only once. This chain joins TRBV5-1 and TRBJ1-5; TRBD1 aligns across 7 bases. V was pared by 4 bases and J by 5 bases, with 6 bases of the junction left unmatched. This CDR3 is built from 14 residues. Germline CDR1 and CDR2: SGHRS and YFSETQ. CDR3 sequence: CASSPGGFDQPQHF. DNA for the CDR3: TGCGCCAGCAGCCCAGGGGGGTTCGATCAGCCCCAGCATTTT. Full variable domain (rest looked up from reference TRBV5-1 and TRBJ1-5): KAGVTQTPRYLIKTRGQQVTLSCSPISGHRSVSWYQQTPGQGLQFLFEYFSETQRNKGNFPGRFSGRQFSNSRSEMNVSTLELGDSALYLCASSPGGFDQPQHFGDGTRLSIL.

The genes are TRBV28 and TRBJ2-2; 9 bases map to TRBD1. The CDR3 extends over 16 amino acids. Germline CDR1 and CDR2: MDHEN and SYDVKM. J lost 6 bases, V lost 5 bases, and 10 bases had no gene match. This CDR3 is CASSHLGQGKAGELFF. The CDR3 nucleotides are TGTGCCAGCAGTCACTTAGGACAGGGGAAGGCCGGGGAGCTGTTTTTT.

This clone was seen a single time. The chain employs TRBV25-1 and TRBJ1-1; perhaps TRBD1 as D (6 bases). Germline V CDR1 and CDR2: MGHDK, SYGVNS. The CDR3 consists of 15 residues. V shed 0 bases and J shed 3 bases, with 11 bases lying between them. The CDR3 nucleotides are TGTGCCAGCAGTGAATATGGGGGCGGGTACACTGAAGCTTTCTTT. This sequence encodes CASSEYGGGYTEAFF. The whole variable domain, filled in from reference TRBV25-1 and TRBJ1-1, reads EADIYQTPRYLVIGTGKKITLECSQTMGHDKMYWYQQDPGMELHLIHYSYGVNSTEKGDLSSESTVSRIRTEHFPLTLESARPSHTSQYLCASSEYGGGYTEAFFGQGTRLTVV.

The chain is built from TRBV29-1 and TRBJ2-7, with a tentative D call TRBD1 (5 bases). This CDR3 region has 14 residues. Germline-derived CDR1 and CDR2 are SQVTM and ANQGSEA. Trimming removed 6 bases at V and 2 bases at J, with 17 bases between. The CDR3 DNA reads TGCAGCGTCCTCGTAGGGGCCATCGCCTACGAGCAGTACTTC. Its translation: CSVLVGAIAYEQYF.

In its sample, this clone was seen once. The chain is built from TRBV6-1 and TRBJ1-1; no reliable D call. In germline, CDR1 is MNHNS, CDR2 SASEGT. The V end lost 3 bases, the J end lost 8 bases, and 10 bases lay between the germline ends. The CDR3 length is 12 residues. In nucleotides, the CDR3 is TGTGCCAGCAGTGATCCACGGAGGGAAGCTTTCTTT. It encodes CASSDPRREAFF.